This is a list of T cell receptor beta chains from one sample in a study of blood T cells in healthy people across ages. MiXCR, applied by TCRdb to the 5' RACE reads, yields one record per CDR3 protein. The repertoire holds roughly 930,000 distinct CDR3 sequences, roughly 43% seen once, with 10% to 15% in the top ten. The sequenced sample was blood. The origin of the receptors is a man in his thirties or forties in good health. CDR3s include the opening cysteine and the closing phenylalanine or tryptophan. D genes are given only for firm matches. Clone size is shown for a subset of rows, as once, few, many or a class of expanded clone.

V gene	J gene	clone size	D gene	CDR3 DNA	CDR3 protein
TRBV7-9	TRBJ2-1	few	TRBD1	TGTGCCAGCAGCCATGGACAGGGAGGAGACAATGAGCAGTTCTTC	CASSHGQGGDNEQFF
TRBV14	TRBJ2-6	-	-	TGTGCCAGCAGCCGCGTCCTCTCTGGGGCCAACGTCCTGACTTTC	CASSRVLSGANVLTF
TRBV5-5	TRBJ2-1	-	-	TGTGCCAGCAGCTTGGGTGGAGTAGGGGGGCGGAATGAGCAGTTCTTC	CASSLGGVGGRNEQFF
TRBV6-5	TRBJ1-5	many	TRBD1	TGTGCCAGCAGCTACGACAGGGTTCAGCCCCAGCATTTT	CASSYDRVQPQHF
TRBV20-1	TRBJ2-2	-	-	TGCAGTGCCGACGAAGCGGGCGGGAACACCGGGGAGCTGTTTTTT	CSADEAGGNTGELFF
TRBV12-3/TRBV12-4	TRBJ1-6	few	TRBD1	TGTGCCAGCAGTTCCCGGGACAGACATTCACCCCTCCACTTT	CASSSRDRHSPLHF
TRBV4-2	TRBJ2-7	once	-	TGTGCCAGCAGCCAAGATATAGGGATGGTAAACGAGCAGTACTTC	CASSQDIGMVNEQYF
TRBV6-2/TRBV6-3	TRBJ2-7	few	TRBD1	TGTGCCAGCAGTTACTCGGGGCAGGGGGCATCCGAGCAGTACTTC	CASSYSGQGASEQYF
TRBV7-9	TRBJ2-5	-	TRBD1	TGTGCCAGCAGCTTAACAGGGGGCCTGGAGACCCAGTACTTC	CASSLTGGLETQYF
TRBV27	TRBJ2-7	many	TRBD2	TGTGCCAGCCAGAGTCTAGCGGGGCAACGCTACGAGCAGTACTTC	CASQSLAGQRYEQYF
TRBV5-1	TRBJ2-3	-	TRBD2	TGCGCCAGCAGCCAACGACTAGCGGGGACCGGAGATACGCAGTATTTT	CASSQRLAGTGDTQYF
TRBV6-6	TRBJ1-6	few	-	TGTGCCAGCAGTCCGGAGACCCGATCGGCACCCCTCCACTTT	CASSPETRSAPLHF
TRBV18	TRBJ1-2	many	TRBD1	TGTGCCAGCTCACCAAACGAGCAGGGACAGGGTTTTGGCTACACCTTC	CASSPNEQGQGFGYTF
TRBV20-1	TRBJ2-1	many	TRBD2	TGCAGTGCTAGAGATCGGGGGGGGCCTAATGAGCAGTTCTTC	CSARDRGGPNEQFF
TRBV15	TRBJ2-2	-	TRBD2	TGTGCCACCAGCAGAGCCCGAAATAGCGGGGACGCCGGGGAGCTGTTTTTT	CATSRARNSGDAGELFF
TRBV24-1	TRBJ2-1	-	TRBD2	TGTGCCACCACTGAGGGCGGGGGGGCCGACAATGAGCAGTTCTTC	CATTEGGGADNEQFF
TRBV4-3	TRBJ2-7	-	-	TGCGCCAGCAGCCAAACTGGAAGTACGGGCGAGCAGTACTTC	CASSQTGSTGEQYF
TRBV12-3/TRBV12-4	TRBJ2-5	few	-	TGTGCCAGCAGATTGATTAGCGGCCAAGAGACCCAGTACTTC	CASRLISGQETQYF
TRBV20-1	TRBJ2-3	-	-	TGCAGTGCTATCGGGGGGCTACTAACCACAGATACGCAGTATTTT	CSAIGGLLTTDTQYF
TRBV24-1	TRBJ2-7	few	TRBD1	TGTGCCACCAGTGACTCGGGACAGGGGATGGACTACGAGCAGTACTTC	CATSDSGQGMDYEQYF
TRBV15	TRBJ2-3	-	-	TGTGCCACCAGCAGAGTGGGGGGAAGCACAGATACGCAGTATTTT	CATSRVGGSTDTQYF
TRBV20-1	TRBJ2-5	-	-	TGCAGTGCCCCGAATTCAGGGAAAGAGACCCAGTACTTC	CSAPNSGKETQYF
TRBV27	TRBJ1-2	many	TRBD1	TGTGCCAGCAGCCCAACCGGGACAGGGCTCATCTATGGCTACACCTTC	CASSPTGTGLIYGYTF
TRBV5-1	TRBJ1-6	-	TRBD1	TGCGCCAGCAGCATACAGGGGAACCATAATTCACCCCTCCACTTT	CASSIQGNHNSPLHF